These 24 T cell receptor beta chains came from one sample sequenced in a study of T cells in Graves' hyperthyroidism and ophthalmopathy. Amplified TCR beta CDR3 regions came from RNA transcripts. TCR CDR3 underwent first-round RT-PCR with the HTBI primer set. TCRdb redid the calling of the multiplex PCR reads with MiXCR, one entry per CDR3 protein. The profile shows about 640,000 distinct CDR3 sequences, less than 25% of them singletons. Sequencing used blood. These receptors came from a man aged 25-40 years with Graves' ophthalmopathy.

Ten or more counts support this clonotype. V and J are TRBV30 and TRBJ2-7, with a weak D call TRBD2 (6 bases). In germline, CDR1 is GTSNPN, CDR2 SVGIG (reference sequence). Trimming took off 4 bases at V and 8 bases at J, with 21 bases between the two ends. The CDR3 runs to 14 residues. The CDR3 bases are TGTGCCTGGACAATAGCGGCAGGAGGATTGAAGCAGTACTTC. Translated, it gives CAWTIAAGGLKQYF.

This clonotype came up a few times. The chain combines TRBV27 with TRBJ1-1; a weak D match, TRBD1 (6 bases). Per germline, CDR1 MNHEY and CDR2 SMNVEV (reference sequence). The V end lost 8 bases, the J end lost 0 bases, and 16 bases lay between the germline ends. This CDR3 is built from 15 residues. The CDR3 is CASGPWTDLNTEAFF. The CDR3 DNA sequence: TGTGCCAGCGGTCCGTGGACAGACCTGAACACTGAAGCTTTCTTT.

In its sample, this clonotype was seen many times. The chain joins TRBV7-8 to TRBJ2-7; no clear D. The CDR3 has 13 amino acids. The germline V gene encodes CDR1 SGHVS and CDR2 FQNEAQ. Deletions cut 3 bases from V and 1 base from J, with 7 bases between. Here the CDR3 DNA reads TGTGCCAGCAGCTTCCTGGTGTCCTACGAGCAGTACTTC. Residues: CASSFLVSYEQYF.

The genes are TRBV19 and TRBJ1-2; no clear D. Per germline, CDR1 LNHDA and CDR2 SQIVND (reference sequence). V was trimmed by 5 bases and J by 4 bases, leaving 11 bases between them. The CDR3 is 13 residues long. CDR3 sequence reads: CASSVQLLYGYTF. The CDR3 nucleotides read TGTGCCAGTAGTGTACAGCTCCTCTATGGCTACACCTTC.

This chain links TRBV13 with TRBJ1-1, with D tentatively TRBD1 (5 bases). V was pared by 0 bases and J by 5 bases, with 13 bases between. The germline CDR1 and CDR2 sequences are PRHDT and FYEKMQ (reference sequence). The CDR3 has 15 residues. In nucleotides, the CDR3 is TGTGCCAGCAGCTTAGGGTTCAGGGCCTTGACTGAAGCTTTCTTT. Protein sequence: CASSLGFRALTEAFF.

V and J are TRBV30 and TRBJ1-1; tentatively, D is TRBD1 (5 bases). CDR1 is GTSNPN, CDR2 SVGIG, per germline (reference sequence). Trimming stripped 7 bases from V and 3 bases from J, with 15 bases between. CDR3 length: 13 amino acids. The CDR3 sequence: CASRGGEYTEAFF. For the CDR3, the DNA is TGTGCCTCCCGGGGGGGGGAGTACACTGAAGCTTTCTTT.

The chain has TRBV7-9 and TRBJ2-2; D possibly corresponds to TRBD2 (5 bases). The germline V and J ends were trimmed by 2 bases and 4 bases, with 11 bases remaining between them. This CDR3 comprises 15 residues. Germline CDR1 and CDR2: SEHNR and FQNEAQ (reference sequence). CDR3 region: CASSLFAEVTGELFF. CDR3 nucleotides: TGTGCCAGCAGCTTATTCGCGGAGGTCACCGGGGAGCTGTTTTTT.

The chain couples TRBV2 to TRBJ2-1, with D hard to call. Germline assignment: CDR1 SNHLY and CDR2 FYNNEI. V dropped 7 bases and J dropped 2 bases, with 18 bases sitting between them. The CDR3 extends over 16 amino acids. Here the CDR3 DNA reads TGTGCCAGCACCCCCAGAAAGGGCGTCCCCTACAATGAGCAGTTCTTC. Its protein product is CASTPRKGVPYNEQFF.

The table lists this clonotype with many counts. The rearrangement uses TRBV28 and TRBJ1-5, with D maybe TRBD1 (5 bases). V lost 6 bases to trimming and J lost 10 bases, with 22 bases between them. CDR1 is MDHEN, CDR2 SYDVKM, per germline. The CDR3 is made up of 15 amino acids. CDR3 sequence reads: CASSPLGGDIHPQHF. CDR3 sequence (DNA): TGTGCCAGCAGCCCCCTGGGGGGAGACATACATCCCCAGCATTTT.

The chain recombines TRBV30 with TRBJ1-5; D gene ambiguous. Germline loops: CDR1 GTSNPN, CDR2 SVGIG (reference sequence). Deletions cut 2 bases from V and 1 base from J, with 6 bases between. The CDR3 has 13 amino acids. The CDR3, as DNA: TGTGCCTGGAGTACCAAAAGCAATCAGCCCCAGCATTTT. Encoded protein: CAWSTKSNQPQHF.

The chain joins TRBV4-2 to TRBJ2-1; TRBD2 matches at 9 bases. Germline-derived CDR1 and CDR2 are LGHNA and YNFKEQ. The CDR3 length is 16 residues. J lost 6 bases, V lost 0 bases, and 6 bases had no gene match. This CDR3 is CASSQELAGRGNEQFF. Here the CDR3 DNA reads TGTGCCAGCAGCCAAGAGCTAGCGGGAAGGGGCAATGAGCAGTTCTTC.

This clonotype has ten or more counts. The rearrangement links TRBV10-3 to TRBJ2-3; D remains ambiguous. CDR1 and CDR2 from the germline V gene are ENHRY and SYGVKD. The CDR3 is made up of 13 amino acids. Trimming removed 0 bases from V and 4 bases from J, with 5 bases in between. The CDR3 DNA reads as TGTGCCATCAGTGAGTCGTGGCCAGATACGCAGTATTTT. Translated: CAISESWPDTQYF.

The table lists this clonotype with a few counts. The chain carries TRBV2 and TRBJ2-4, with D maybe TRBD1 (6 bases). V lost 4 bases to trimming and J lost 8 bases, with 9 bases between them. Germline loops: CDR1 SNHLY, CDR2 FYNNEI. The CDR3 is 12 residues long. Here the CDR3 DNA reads TGTGCCAGCAGTGTTCCAGGGGACATTCAGTACTTC. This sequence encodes CASSVPGDIQYF.

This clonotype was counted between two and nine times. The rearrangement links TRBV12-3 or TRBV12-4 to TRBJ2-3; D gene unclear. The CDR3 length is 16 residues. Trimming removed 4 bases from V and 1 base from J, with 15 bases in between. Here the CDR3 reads CASSWTAPRGTDTQYF. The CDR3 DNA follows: TGTGCCAGCAGTTGGACCGCCCCGCGCGGCACAGATACGCAGTATTTT.

CDR3 DNA sequence: TGTGCCAGCAGCTTAATTGAGACGGGGGCCCACGAGCAGTACTTC. This translates into CASSLIETGAHEQYF. This chain links TRBV7-9 with TRBJ2-7, with D perhaps given as TRBD1 or TRBD2 (6 bases each). The germline gives CDR1 SEHNR, CDR2 FQNEAQ (reference sequence). V was trimmed by 2 bases and J by 5 bases, leaving 16 bases between them. The CDR3 has 15 residues. Complete variable domain (other parts from reference TRBV7-9 and TRBJ2-7): DTGVSQNPRHKITKRGQNVTFRCDPISEHNRLYWYRQTLGQGPEFLTYFQNEAQLEKSRLLSDRFSAERPKGSFSTLEIQRTEQGDSAMYLCASSLIETGAHEQYFGPGTRLTVT.

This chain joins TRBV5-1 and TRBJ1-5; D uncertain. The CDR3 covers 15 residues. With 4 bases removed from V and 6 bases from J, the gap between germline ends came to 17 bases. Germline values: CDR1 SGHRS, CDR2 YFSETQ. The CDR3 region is CASSGSPDSRQPQHF. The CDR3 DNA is TGCGCCAGCAGCGGGAGTCCGGATTCGCGTCAGCCCCAGCATTTT.

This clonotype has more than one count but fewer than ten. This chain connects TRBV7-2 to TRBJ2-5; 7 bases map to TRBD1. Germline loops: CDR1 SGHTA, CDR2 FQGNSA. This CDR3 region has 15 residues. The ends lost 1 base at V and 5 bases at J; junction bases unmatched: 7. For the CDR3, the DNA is TGTGCCAGCAGCTTAGTAAGGACAGGCGCTGAGACCCAGTACTTC. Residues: CASSLVRTGAETQYF.

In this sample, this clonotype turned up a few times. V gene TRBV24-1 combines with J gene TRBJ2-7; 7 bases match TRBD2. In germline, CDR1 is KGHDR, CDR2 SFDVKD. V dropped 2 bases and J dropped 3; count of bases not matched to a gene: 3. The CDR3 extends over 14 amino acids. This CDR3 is CATSDSGLGYEQYF. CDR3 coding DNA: TGTGCCACCAGTGATTCCGGACTAGGCTACGAGCAGTACTTC.

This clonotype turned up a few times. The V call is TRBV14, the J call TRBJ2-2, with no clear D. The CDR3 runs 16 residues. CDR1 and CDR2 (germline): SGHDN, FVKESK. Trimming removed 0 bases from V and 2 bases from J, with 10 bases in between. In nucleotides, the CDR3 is TGTGCCAGCAGCCAAGAGATAAATCTCAACACCGGGGAGCTGTTTTTT. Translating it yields CASSQEINLNTGELFF.

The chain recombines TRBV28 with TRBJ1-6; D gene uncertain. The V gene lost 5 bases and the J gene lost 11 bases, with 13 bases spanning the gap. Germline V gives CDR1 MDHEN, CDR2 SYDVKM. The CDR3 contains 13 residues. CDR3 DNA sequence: TGTGCCAGCAGTGGGAGGGCCAGACCACCCCTCCACTTT. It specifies CASSGRARPPLHF.

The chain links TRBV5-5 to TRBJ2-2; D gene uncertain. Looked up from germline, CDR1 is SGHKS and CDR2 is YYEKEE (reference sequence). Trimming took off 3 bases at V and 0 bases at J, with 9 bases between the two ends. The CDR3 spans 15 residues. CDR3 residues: CASSSFQTNTGELFF. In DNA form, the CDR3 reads TGTGCCAGCAGCTCGTTCCAAACGAACACCGGGGAGCTGTTTTTT.

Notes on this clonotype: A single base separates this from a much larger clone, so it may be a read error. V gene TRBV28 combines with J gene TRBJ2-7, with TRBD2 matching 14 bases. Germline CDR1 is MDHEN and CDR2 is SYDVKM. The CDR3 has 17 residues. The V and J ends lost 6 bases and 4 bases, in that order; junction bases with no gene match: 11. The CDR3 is CASRNPRGTSGSYEQYF. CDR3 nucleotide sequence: TGTGCCAGCAGAAACCCAAGGGGGACTAGCGGGAGTTACGAGCAGTACTTC.

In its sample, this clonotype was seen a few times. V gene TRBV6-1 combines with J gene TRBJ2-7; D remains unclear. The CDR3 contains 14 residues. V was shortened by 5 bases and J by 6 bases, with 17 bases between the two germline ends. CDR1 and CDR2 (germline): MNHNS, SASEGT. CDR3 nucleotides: TGTGCCAGCAGTTCCCCTCGGGCGCGAGGCGAGCAGTACTTC. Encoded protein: CASSSPRARGEQYF.

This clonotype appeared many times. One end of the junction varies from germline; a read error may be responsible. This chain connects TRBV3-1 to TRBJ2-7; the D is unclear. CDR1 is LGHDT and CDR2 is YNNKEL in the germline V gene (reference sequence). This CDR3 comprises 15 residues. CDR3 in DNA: TGTGCCAGCAGCCAAGCCGGACGGAGTTACTACCAGCAGTACTTC. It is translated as CASSQAGRSYYQQYF.